Following are 17 T cell receptor beta chains from one sample sequenced in a study of blood T cell repertoires in COVID-19. TCRdb's copy holds only in-frame clones and misses some; the assay was immunoSEQ multiplex PCR. The table lists about 370,000 clones, approximately 92% of them singletons. Sequencing input: PBMCs or T cells enriched from blood (not recorded which). The receptors derive from a man aged 18 to 29 who had recovered from COVID-19.

With regard to this clone: At one boundary the junction diverges from the germline segment, which might be a read error. J is TRBJ1-2 and V is TRBV7-9, with a possible D match to TRBD1 (5 bases). Germline V gives CDR1 SEHNR, CDR2 FQNEAQ (reference sequence). This CDR3 region has 10 residues. The CDR3 sequence is CASSVDTADF. The CDR3 nucleotides read TGTGCCAGCAGTGTGGACACTGCGGACTTC.

V and J are TRBV29-1 and TRBJ2-5; TRBD2 matches at 10 bases. Trimming at V came to 7 bases and at J to 5 bases, leaving 7 bases not matched to a gene. Per the germline V gene, CDR1 is SQVTM and CDR2 is ANQGSEA. The CDR3 consists of 13 residues. In DNA form, the CDR3 reads TGCAGCGGAGCTAGCGGGAGCTGGGAGACCCAGTACTTC. Amino acid sequence: CSGASGSWETQYF.

On this clone itself: Within the sample, other DNA sequences also encode this same CDR3. V is TRBV29-1 and J is TRBJ1-1; D remains ambiguous. The length of the CDR3 is 12 residues. V lost 4 bases to trimming and J lost 4 bases, with 10 bases between them. CDR1 and CDR2 (germline): SQVTM, ANQGSEA. In DNA form, the CDR3 reads TGCAGCGTTGGACTCAGAGGCACTGAAGCTTTCTTT. This sequence encodes CSVGLRGTEAFF.

This clone was recorded once. J is TRBJ1-2 and V is TRBV28, with TRBD1 matching over 8 bases. Germline CDR1 MDHEN, CDR2 SYDVKM. CDR3 length equals 20 residues. Germline trimming cut 4 bases from V and 4 bases from J; bases unmatched to any gene: 23. Written as DNA, the CDR3 is TGTGCCAGCAGTTCCCCGACTAGAGGACAGGGCACGATCCTACCCTATGGCTACACCTTC. Residues: CASSSPTRGQGTILPYGYTF.

J is TRBJ2-2 and V is TRBV24-1, with a possible D match to TRBD2 (7 bases). The V and J ends lost 5 bases and 6 bases respectively, with 15 bases between them. Germline CDR1 reads KGHDR; CDR2 reads SFDVKD. The CDR3 consists of 15 residues. This CDR3 reads CATSAHGEGAGELFF. The CDR3 DNA reads TGTGCCACCAGTGCCCACGGGGAGGGGGCCGGGGAGCTGTTTTTT.

V gene TRBV13 combines with J gene TRBJ2-5; TRBD1 is a possible D gene (6 bases). Germline V gene lookup returns CDR1 PRHDT and CDR2 FYEKMQ (reference sequence). The V end was cut by 2 bases, the J end by 4 bases, with 14 bases between. This CDR3 comprises 15 residues. CDR3 residues: CASSLNRVLLETQYF. The CDR3 nucleotides are TGTGCCAGCAGCTTAAACAGGGTACTTTTAGAGACCCAGTACTTC.

This chain uses TRBV3-1 (or the pseudogene TRBV3-2) with TRBJ2-7, with D perhaps matching TRBD2 (5 bases). The germline gives CDR1 LGHDT, CDR2 YNNKEL (reference sequence). Trimming stripped 2 bases from V and 1 base from J, with 12 bases between. This CDR3 has 15 amino acids. The CDR3 protein is CASSQSLRTSYEQYF. The DNA for the CDR3 is TGTGCCAGCAGCCAAAGCTTGAGGACTTCCTACGAGCAGTACTTC.

This clone was seen a single time. The rearrangement links TRBV5-8 to TRBJ1-4; D remains ambiguous. CDR3 length equals 14 residues. CDR1 SGHTS and CDR2 YDEGEE come from the germline V gene. V dropped 6 bases and J dropped 0 bases, with 9 bases sitting between them. In DNA form, the CDR3 reads TGTGCCAGCACCCCGCGGGCAACTAATGAAAAACTGTTTTTT. Translated, it gives CASTPRATNEKLFF.

The rearrangement links TRBV28 to TRBJ2-7, with D unresolved. Germline V gene sequence: CDR1 MDHEN, CDR2 SYDVKM. The CDR3 loop spans 14 amino acids. Trimming shortened V by 6 bases and J by 3 bases, and 15 bases separated the two germline ends. CDR3 protein: CASRSMGRRYEQYF. Written as DNA, the CDR3 is TGTGCCAGCAGGTCGATGGGCAGGCGCTACGAGCAGTACTTC. The full variable domain, completed using reference TRBV28 and TRBJ2-7, is DVKVTQSSRYLVKRTGEKVFLECVQDMDHENMFWYRQDPGLGLRLIYFSYDVKMKEKGDIPEGYSVSREKKERFSLILESASTNQTSMYLCASRSMGRRYEQYFGPGTRLTVT.

This chain connects TRBV10-3 to TRBJ2-7; TRBD2 matches 7 bases. Germline V CDR1 and CDR2: ENHRY, SYGVKD. This CDR3 region has 18 residues. V was clipped by 0 bases and J by 5 bases; unmatched bases: 16. In DNA, the CDR3 is TGTGCCATCAGTGAGTCGGCCGGACTAGTTGGCCCCAGGGACGAGCAGTACTTC. Translated, it gives CAISESAGLVGPRDEQYF.

The chain combines TRBV5-1 with TRBJ1-2, with D possibly being TRBD1 (6 bases). V was clipped by 0 bases and J by 7 bases, with 16 bases between them. The CDR3 contains 15 residues. Looked up from germline, CDR1 is SGHRS and CDR2 is YFSETQ. The CDR3 sequence is CASSLAPGRGSGYTF. The CDR3 nucleotides are TGCGCCAGCAGCTTGGCCCCGGGCAGGGGAAGTGGCTACACCTTC.

The gene calls are TRBV9 and TRBJ2-3; weak D call: TRBD1 (6 bases). The CDR3 has 15 amino acids. Per the germline V gene, CDR1 is SGDLS and CDR2 is YYNGEE. V lost 3 bases and J 2 bases, leaving 13 bases between the germline ends. The CDR3 loop is CASSAGVQVTDTQYF. The CDR3 DNA is TGTGCCAGCAGCGCAGGGGTACAGGTCACAGATACGCAGTATTTT. The entire variable domain, with the rest obtained from reference TRBV9 and TRBJ2-3, is as follows: DSGVTQTPKHLITATGQRVTLRCSPRSGDLSVYWYQQSLDQGLQFLIQYYNGEERAKGNILERFSAQQFPDLHSELNLSSLELGDSALYFCASSAGVQVTDTQYFGPGTRLTVL.

The rearrangement joins TRBV27 to TRBJ2-2, with TRBD2 matching 8 bases. Germline V gives CDR1 MNHEY, CDR2 SMNVEV (reference sequence). V lost 5 bases, J lost 4 bases, and 6 bases stayed unmatched. The CDR3 covers 15 residues. The CDR3 coding sequence is TGTGCCAGCAGTAGTCGGGGGGGAGCCACCGGGGAGCTGTTTTTT. Protein sequence: CASSSRGGATGELFF.

This clone occurred a few times. The chain recombines TRBV29-1 with TRBJ1-5; TRBD1 aligns across 7 bases. Germline V gives CDR1 SQVTM, CDR2 ANQGSEA. The CDR3 has 13 amino acids. V gave up 6 bases and J gave up 4 bases; unmatched junction bases: 6. The CDR3, as DNA: TGCAGCGTGGAACAGGGGCTAAATCAGCCCCAGCATTTT. Its translation is CSVEQGLNQPQHF. The full variable domain, with the rest looked up from reference TRBV29-1 and TRBJ1-5, is SAVISQKPSRDICQRGTSLTIQCQVDSQVTMMFWYRQQPGQSLTLIATANQGSEATYESGFVIDKFPISRPNLTFSTLTVSNMSPEDSSIYLCSVEQGLNQPQHFGDGTRLSIL.

CDR3 in amino acids: CASSSPREPQHF. CDR3 DNA: TGTGCCAGCAGTTCCCCTCGAGAGCCCCAGCATTTT. The chain couples TRBV6-5 to TRBJ1-5; D uncertain. Germline loops: CDR1 MNHEY, CDR2 SVGAGI. The CDR3 length is 12 residues. V shed 4 bases and J shed 8 bases, with 9 bases lying between them.

The J gene is TRBJ2-2, the V gene TRBV24-1, with a weak D call TRBD2 (7 bases). V was cut by 0 bases and J by 3 bases, with 13 bases left in between. This CDR3 comprises 17 residues. CDR1 and CDR2 from the germline V gene are KGHDR and SFDVKD. CDR3 region: CATSDLPGGEDTGELFF. The CDR3 DNA is TGTGCCACCAGTGATTTGCCGGGGGGCGAGGACACCGGGGAGCTGTTTTTT.

The gene calls are TRBV10-3 and TRBJ2-5; perhaps TRBD1 as D (6 bases). The CDR3 spans 16 residues. CDR1 ENHRY and CDR2 SYGVKD come from the germline V gene. Trimming left V 0 bases short and J 5 bases short, with 16 bases between. The CDR3 nucleotides are TGTGCCATCAGTGAGTCCGCCCTCAGGGGAAGGGAGACCCAGTACTTC. Translating gives CAISESALRGRETQYF.